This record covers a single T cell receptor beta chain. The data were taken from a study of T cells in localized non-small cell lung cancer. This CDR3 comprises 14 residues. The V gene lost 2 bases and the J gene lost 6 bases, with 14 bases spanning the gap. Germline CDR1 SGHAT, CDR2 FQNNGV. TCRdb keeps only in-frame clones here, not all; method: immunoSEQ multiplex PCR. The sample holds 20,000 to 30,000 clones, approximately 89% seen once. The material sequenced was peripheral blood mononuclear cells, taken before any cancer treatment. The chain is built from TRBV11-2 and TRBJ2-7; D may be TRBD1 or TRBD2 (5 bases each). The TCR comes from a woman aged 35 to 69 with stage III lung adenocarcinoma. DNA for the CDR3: TGTGCCAGCAGCTTATCCTCCGTTGGGGGCGAGCAGTACTTC. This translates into CASSLSSVGGEQYF.